The 12 T cell receptor beta chains below were found in one sample sequenced in a study of T-cell memory formation after mild COVID-19. MiXCR, run by TCRdb on the 5' RACE reads, gives a single entry per CDR3 protein. In the table there are a few hundred thousand distinct CDR3 sequences, roughly 18% of which are singletons. The sample comprised PBMCs or a T cell subset sorted from them (not recorded which). Receptors originate from a man aged 18 to 29 who had mild COVID-19 (a few samples of this study predate the infection). Cell type and time point are not known.

This clonotype was found many times. The chain links TRBV27 to TRBJ2-5; 8 bases align to TRBD1. Germline V lookup: CDR1 MNHEY, CDR2 SMNVEV (reference sequence). V was pared by 5 bases and J by 12 bases, with 11 bases of the junction left unmatched. CDR3 length: 13 residues. This chain's CDR3 is CASSDGTGPWKYF. In DNA, the CDR3 is TGTGCCAGCAGTGATGGGACAGGCCCTTGGAAGTACTTC.

V usage is TRBV7-2 and J usage is TRBJ2-3; D ambiguous. V lost 3 bases to trimming and J lost 4 bases, with 8 bases between them. The CDR3 consists of 13 residues. CDR1 and CDR2 (germline): SGHTA, FQGNSA. The CDR3 DNA reads as TGTGCCAGCAGCTTGGAGTTCCCAGATACGCAGTATTTT. It translates to CASSLEFPDTQYF.

The chain employs TRBV5-1 and TRBJ1-1, with a weak D call TRBD1 (6 bases). CDR1 and CDR2 from the germline V gene are SGHRS and YFSETQ. This CDR3 has 14 amino acids. The germline V and J ends were trimmed by 4 bases and 4 bases, with 14 bases remaining between them. In DNA, the CDR3 is TGCGCCAGCAGCGTATACAGGGAGGGCACTGAAGCTTTCTTT. Amino acid sequence: CASSVYREGTEAFF.

V and J are TRBV7-2 and TRBJ2-4; D possibly corresponds to TRBD1 (6 bases). The CDR3 is 13 amino acids. Germline assignment: CDR1 SGHTA and CDR2 FQGNSA. Trimming left V 5 bases short and J 6 bases short, with 11 bases between. The CDR3 sequence: CASSTGTLNIQYF. The DNA of the CDR3 is TGTGCCAGCAGCACGGGGACACTAAACATTCAGTACTTC.

This clonotype was seen a handful of times. CDR3 coding DNA: TGCGCCAGCAGCCAAGCTACCGGGGTTTACAATGAGCAGTTCTTC. It yields the protein CASSQATGVYNEQFF. The V call is TRBV4-1, the J call TRBJ2-1; D may be TRBD2 (5 bases). Per germline, CDR1 MGHRA and CDR2 YSYEKL. The CDR3 totals 15 residues. The germline V and J ends were trimmed by 1 base and 4 bases, with 11 bases remaining between them.

The chain employs TRBV7-2 and TRBJ1-5, with no clear D. The V end was cut by 2 bases, the J end by 4 bases, with 6 bases between. Per the germline V gene, CDR1 is SGHTA and CDR2 is FQGNSA. The CDR3 sequence is 13 residues long. The CDR3 region is CASSLWGNQPQHF. In DNA form, the CDR3 reads TGTGCCAGCAGCTTATGGGGTAATCAGCCCCAGCATTTT.

The V call is TRBV5-1, the J call TRBJ2-1; no definite D call. CDR3 size: 12 residues. Germline assignment: CDR1 SGHRS and CDR2 YFSETQ. V was trimmed by 0 bases and J by 10 bases, leaving 8 bases between them. CDR3 sequence reads: CASSLEQGEQFF. In nucleotides, the CDR3 is TGCGCCAGCAGCTTGGAGCAAGGGGAGCAGTTCTTC.

This chain uses TRBV12-3 or TRBV12-4 with TRBJ2-3; D not certain. Between the trimmed V and J ends, which lost 6 bases and 9 bases, there was a span of 19 bases. There are 14 residues in the CDR3. CDR3 coding DNA: TGTGCCAGCAGGAGCTCCCCGGTCGCGGACACGCAGTATTTT. As protein: CASRSSPVADTQYF.

This clonotype was picked up a small number of times. This chain uses TRBV20-1 with TRBJ1-6; maybe TRBD1 (6 bases). This CDR3 is built from 14 residues. Germline V gene data show CDR1 as DFQATT and CDR2 as SNEGSKA (reference sequence). V lost 1 base and J 10 bases, leaving 14 bases between the germline ends. The chain's CDR3 is CSARGGGGGSPLHF. The CDR3 coding sequence is TGCAGTGCTAGAGGAGGAGGGGGAGGCTCACCCCTCCACTTT.

This clonotype was detected a few times. This sequence joins TRBV7-8 and TRBJ1-5, with D hard to call. The CDR3 covers 17 residues. Germline-derived CDR1 and CDR2 are SGHVS and FQNEAQ. Trimming shortened V by 6 bases and J by 7 bases, and 25 bases separated the two germline ends. This CDR3 is CASSSTTSGLGSQPQHF. The CDR3 DNA reads as TGTGCCAGCAGTTCTACTACCTCGGGTCTCGGGAGCCAGCCCCAGCATTTT.

The count of this clonotype is one. The chain carries TRBV5-1 and TRBJ1-3; tentative D call: TRBD1 (5 bases). The CDR3 runs to 16 residues. Germline CDR1 and CDR2: SGHRS and YFSETQ. V lost 4 bases and J lost 0, with 14 bases in between. The CDR3 sequence: CASSLPLQGSGNTIYF. The DNA of the CDR3 is TGCGCCAGCAGCCTTCCACTTCAGGGCTCTGGAAACACCATATATTTT.

The CDR3 loop is CSARGPGNYEQYF. The CDR3 DNA follows: TGCAGTGCTAGAGGGCCAGGGAACTACGAGCAGTACTTC. V is TRBV20-1 and J is TRBJ2-7; the D gene is possibly TRBD1 (5 bases). V was pared by 1 base and J by 3 bases, with 10 bases between. The germline gives CDR1 DFQATT, CDR2 SNEGSKA (reference sequence). The CDR3 is 13 residues long.